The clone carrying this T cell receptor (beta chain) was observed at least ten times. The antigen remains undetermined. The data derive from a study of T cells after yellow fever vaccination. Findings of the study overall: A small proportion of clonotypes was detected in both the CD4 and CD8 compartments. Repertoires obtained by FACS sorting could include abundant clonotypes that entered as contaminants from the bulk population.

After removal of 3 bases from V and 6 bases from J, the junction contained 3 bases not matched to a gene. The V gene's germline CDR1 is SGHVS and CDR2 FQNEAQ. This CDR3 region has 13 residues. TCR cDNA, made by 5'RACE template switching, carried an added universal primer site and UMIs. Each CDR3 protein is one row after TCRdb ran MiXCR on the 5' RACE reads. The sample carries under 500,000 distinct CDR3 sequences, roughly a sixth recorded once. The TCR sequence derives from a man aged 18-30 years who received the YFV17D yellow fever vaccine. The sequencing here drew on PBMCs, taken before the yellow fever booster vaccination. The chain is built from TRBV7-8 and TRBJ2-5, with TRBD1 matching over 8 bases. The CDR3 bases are TGTGCCAGCAGCTTTGGACAGGGAAAGACCCAGTACTTC. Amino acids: CASSFGQGKTQYF. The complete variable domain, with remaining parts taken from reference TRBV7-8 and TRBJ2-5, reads GAGVSQSPRYKVAKRGQDVALRCDPISGHVSLFWYQQALGQGPEFLTYFQNEAQLDKSGLPSDRFFAERPEGSVSTLKIQRTQQEDSAVYLCASSFGQGKTQYFGPGTRLLVL.